A selection of T cell receptor beta chains follows, all from one sample in a study of T cells after yellow fever vaccination. TCRdb processed the 5' RACE reads anew with MiXCR; each CDR3 protein has one entry. Of fewer than 350,000 distinct CDR3 sequences listed, 3.6% were seen once; the top ten hold roughly a quarter. The sequencing here drew on PBMCs, taken on the day of the yellow fever booster vaccination. These receptors were obtained from a man between 18 and 35 years old who received the YFV17D yellow fever vaccine. Both conserved end residues are part of each CDR3. Fields, in order: CDR3 protein, V gene.

CASSLTSGLVNYGYTF TRBV28
CASSEFLETQYF TRBV2
CSAHTSGGPMETQYF TRBV20-1
CASRRDGNYGYTF TRBV6-4
CASSSDPYYNEQFF TRBV27
CASSLNAGAREKLFF TRBV7-2
CSAPPRAQGGNGYTF TRBV20-1
CASSRDRGSGGYTF TRBV12-3/TRBV12-4
CASTAEGGNTEAFF TRBV2
CATSGGGGRNEQFF TRBV15
CASSLGEGLEAETQYF TRBV12-3/TRBV12-4
CASSSRPGDTQYF TRBV6-4
CASSRGVYEQYF TRBV6-6
CASSQERGQSTYTF TRBV14
CASSIPQVMTGYTF TRBV19
CASSPGGAGGLGEQFF TRBV6-5
CASSPGGFPSGGYTF TRBV7-2
CASSASSSGVYEQYF TRBV19
CASSLVGRGRDFSNEQFF TRBV11-1
CATSGGQGRDEQFF TRBV24-1
CASSLGFGGEQFF TRBV3-1
CASSQLVATNEKLFF TRBV14
CASSVEGQIRTGELFF TRBV9
CSAKPTSGVGDTQYF TRBV20-1
CASSSRQGNEKLFF TRBV11-2
CASSLSGGPHYNEQFF TRBV9
CSARDIGEKLFF TRBV20-1
CASSIWTSGQETQYF TRBV7-7
CSGRGTGDYEQYF TRBV20-1
CASSLVGLPQGDTQYF TRBV7-9
CASSPEPRGSADTQYF TRBV4-3
CASSPRDAETQYF TRBV18
CASRESRRAFF TRBV2